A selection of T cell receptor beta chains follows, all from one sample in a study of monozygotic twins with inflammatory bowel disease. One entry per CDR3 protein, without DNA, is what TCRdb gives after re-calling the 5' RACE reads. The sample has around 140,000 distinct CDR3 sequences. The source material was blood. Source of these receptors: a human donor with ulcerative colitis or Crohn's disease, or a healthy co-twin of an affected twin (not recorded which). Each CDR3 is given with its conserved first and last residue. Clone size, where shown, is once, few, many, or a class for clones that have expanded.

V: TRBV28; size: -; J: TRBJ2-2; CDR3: CASSVGTGTGELFF
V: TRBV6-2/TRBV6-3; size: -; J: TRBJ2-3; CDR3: CASSYHDWGDTQYF
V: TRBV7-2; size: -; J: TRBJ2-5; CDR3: CASSPSRDRGLETQYF
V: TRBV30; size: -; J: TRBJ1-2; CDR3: CAWNRESDSKYGYTF
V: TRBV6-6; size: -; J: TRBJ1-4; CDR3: CASSYSRDTEKLFF
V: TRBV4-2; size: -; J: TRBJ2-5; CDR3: CASSLFPEAGGPQGTQYF
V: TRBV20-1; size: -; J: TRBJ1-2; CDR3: CSARDIDYGYTF
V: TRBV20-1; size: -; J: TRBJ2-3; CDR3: CSAREYRASFTDTQYF
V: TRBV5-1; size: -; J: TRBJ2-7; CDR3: CASSRPDRDSYEQYF
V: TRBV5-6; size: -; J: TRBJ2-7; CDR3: CASSFVGQVVDEQYF
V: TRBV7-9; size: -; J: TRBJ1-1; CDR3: CASSLARGPDEAFF
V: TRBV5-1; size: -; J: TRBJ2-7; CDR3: CASSPASQGAYEQYF
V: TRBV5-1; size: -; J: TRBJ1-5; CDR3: CASSLGTNQPQHF
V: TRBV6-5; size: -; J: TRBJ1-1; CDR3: CASSFSGGPGTEAFF
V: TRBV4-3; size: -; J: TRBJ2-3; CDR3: CASSQGKTGSTDTQYF
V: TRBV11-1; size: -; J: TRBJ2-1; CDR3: CASSLAGSAEQFF
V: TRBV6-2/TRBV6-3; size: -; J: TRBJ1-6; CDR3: CASSYPASNSPLHF
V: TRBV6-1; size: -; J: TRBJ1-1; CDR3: CASSLLPPGRIQNTEAFF
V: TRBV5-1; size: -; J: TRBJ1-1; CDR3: CASRSSGTGSTEAFF
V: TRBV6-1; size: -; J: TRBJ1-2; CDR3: CASSDPGQGNYGYTF
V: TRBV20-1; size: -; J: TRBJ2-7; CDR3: CSARLTRGDPYEQYF
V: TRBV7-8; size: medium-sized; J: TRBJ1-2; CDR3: CASSLVSSGSSYYGYTF
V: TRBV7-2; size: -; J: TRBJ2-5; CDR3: CASSTRLGQETQYF